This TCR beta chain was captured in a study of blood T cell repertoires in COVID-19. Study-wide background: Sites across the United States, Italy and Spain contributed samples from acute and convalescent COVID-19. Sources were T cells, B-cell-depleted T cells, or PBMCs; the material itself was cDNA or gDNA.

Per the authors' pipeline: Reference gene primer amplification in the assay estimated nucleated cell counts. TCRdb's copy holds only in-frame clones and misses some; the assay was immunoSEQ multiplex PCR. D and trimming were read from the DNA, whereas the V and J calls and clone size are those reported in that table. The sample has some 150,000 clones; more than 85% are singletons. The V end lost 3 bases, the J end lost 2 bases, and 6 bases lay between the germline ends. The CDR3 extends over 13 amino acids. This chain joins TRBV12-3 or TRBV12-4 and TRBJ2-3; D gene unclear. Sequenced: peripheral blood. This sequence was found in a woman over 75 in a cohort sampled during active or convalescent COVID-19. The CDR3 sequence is CASSFPLTDTQYF. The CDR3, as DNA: TGTGCCAGCAGTTTTCCTCTCACAGATACGCAGTATTTT.